These 30 T cell receptor beta chains were sequenced from one sample in a study of spatial heterogeneity in lung cancer. TCRdb processed the 5' RACE reads anew with MiXCR; each CDR3 protein has one entry. The data contain about 86,000 distinct CDR3 sequences, over 9.5% of them singletons. As to time point: sample taken at primary tumor resection. Whole RNA came from tumor, nontumor lung or frozen PBMC and was sequenced without being sorted. Here the sequenced sample was PBMCs, taken at surgery. The receptors were gathered from a male donor with early-stage non-small cell lung cancer.

This chain joins TRBV19 and TRBJ2-1; 12 nucleotides match TRBD2. V dropped 4 bases and J dropped 1; count of bases not matched to a gene: 8. Germline-derived CDR1 and CDR2 are LNHDA and SQIVND (reference sequence). CDR3 size: 18 residues. The DNA of the CDR3 is TGTGCCAGTAGTACAGAACTAGCGGGGGGACTTTCCTACAATGAGCAGTTCTTC. Its protein product is CASSTELAGGLSYNEQFF. The full variable domain, rest sourced from reference TRBV19 and TRBJ2-1, is DGGITQSPKYLFRKEGQNVTLSCEQNLNHDAMYWYRQDPGQGLRLIYYSQIVNDFQKGDIAEGYSVSREKKESFPLTVTSAQKNPTAFYLCASSTELAGGLSYNEQFFGPGTRLTVL.

In this sample, this clonotype turned up many times. The CDR3 is CASSQELRGRPAEAFF. The DNA of the CDR3 is TGTGCCAGCAGCCAAGAGTTACGGGGACGCCCGGCTGAAGCTTTCTTT. The chain has TRBV3-1 and TRBJ1-1, with D perhaps matching TRBD1 (5 bases). V was pared by 0 bases and J by 6 bases, with 17 bases between. The CDR3 has 16 residues. Germline V lookup: CDR1 LGHDT, CDR2 YNNKEL (reference sequence).

This clonotype was seen repeatedly, ten times or more. V usage is TRBV6-4 and J usage is TRBJ2-3, with D perhaps matching TRBD1 or TRBD2 (5 bases each). CDR1 and CDR2 from the germline V gene are MRHNA and SNTAGT. Deletions cut 5 bases from V and 8 bases from J, with 14 bases between. This CDR3 spans 13 amino acids. The CDR3 loop is CASSPGTAATQYF. Here the CDR3 DNA reads TGTGCCAGCAGTCCTGGGACGGCTGCTACGCAGTATTTT.

Many counts were recorded for this clonotype. This sequence joins TRBV5-6 and TRBJ2-7, with 8 bases matching TRBD1. V trimming: 3 bases; J trimming: 1 base; junction bases outside the gene matches: 3. The CDR3 extends over 14 amino acids. Germline CDR1 reads SGHDT; CDR2 reads YYEEEE. This chain's CDR3 is CASSWTGPSYEQYF. CDR3 coding DNA: TGTGCCAGCAGCTGGACAGGGCCTTCCTACGAGCAGTACTTC. Together with reference TRBV5-6 and TRBJ2-7, the CDR3 gives the full variable domain: DAGVTQSPTHLIKTRGQQVTLRCSPKSGHDTVSWYQQALGQGPQFIFQYYEEEERQRGNFPDRFSGHQFPNYSSELNVNALLLGDSALYLCASSWTGPSYEQYFGPGTRLTVT.

This sequence joins TRBV6-1 and TRBJ2-1; 12 bases fit TRBD2. The CDR3 contains 15 residues. Germline V gives CDR1 MNHNS, CDR2 SASEGT. The V gene end was trimmed by 7 bases and the J gene end by 7 bases; junction bases not matched to a gene: 8. In DNA, the CDR3 is TGTGCCAGCACTAGCGGGGGGGCCGAGTTGAATGAGCAGTTCTTC. Translation: CASTSGGAELNEQFF.

This clonotype was seen many times. The chain is built from TRBV2 and TRBJ2-2; TRBD1 matches 9 bases. V lost 7 bases to trimming and J lost 2 bases; unmatched junction nucleotides: 8. The CDR3 is 16 amino acids. Germline V gene sequence: CDR1 SNHLY, CDR2 FYNNEI. The CDR3 bases are TGTGCCAGCACCCCAGAGGGACAGGGCAACACCGGGGAGCTGTTTTTT. It specifies CASTPEGQGNTGELFF.

The chain has TRBV7-9 and TRBJ2-1, with D perhaps TRBD1 (6 bases). CDR1 and CDR2 from the germline V gene are SEHNR and FQNEAQ (reference sequence). The CDR3 is 14 residues long. Trimming shortened V by 3 bases and J by 7 bases, and 13 bases separated the two germline ends. The DNA for the CDR3 is TGTGCCAGCAGCTTCCGAACAGGGTGGAATGAGCAGTTCTTC. Its protein is CASSFRTGWNEQFF. The variable domain in full, with the rest retrieved from reference TRBV7-9 and TRBJ2-1, is DTGVSQNPRHKITKRGQNVTFRCDPISEHNRLYWYRQTLGQGPEFLTYFQNEAQLEKSRLLSDRFSAERPKGSFSTLEIQRTEQGDSAMYLCASSFRTGWNEQFFGPGTRLTVL.

This clonotype came up a few times. This sequence joins TRBV12-3 or TRBV12-4 and TRBJ1-5, with no clear D. The CDR3 is 12 residues long. V lost 8 bases, J lost 4 bases, and 9 bases lay in between. CDR3 loop: CASSRANQPQHF. The CDR3, as DNA: TGTGCCAGCTCCCGAGCAAATCAGCCCCAGCATTTT.

The chain carries TRBV29-1 and TRBJ1-1; the D is unclear. CDR3 length: 12 amino acids. The V gene's germline CDR1 is SQVTM and CDR2 ANQGSEA. Trimming took off 4 bases at V and 1 base at J, with 7 bases between the two ends. CDR3 region: CSVVQGNTEAFF. Here the CDR3 DNA reads TGCAGCGTTGTACAAGGGAACACTGAAGCTTTCTTT.

This clonotype was picked up a small number of times. The chain couples TRBV20-1 to TRBJ1-2, with TRBD1 as a possible D gene (6 bases). Germline V gives CDR1 DFQATT, CDR2 SNEGSKA (reference sequence). The CDR3 loop spans 12 amino acids. V was shortened by 6 bases and J by 9 bases, with 17 bases between the two germline ends. Written as DNA, the CDR3 is TGCAGTGCGGGGACATGGGATGTGAGCTACACCTTC. This sequence encodes CSAGTWDVSYTF.

Only one count was recorded for this clonotype. The V call is TRBV19, the J call TRBJ2-5; D is ambiguous. V gave up 4 bases and J gave up 2 bases, with 11 bases separating them. Germline V lookup: CDR1 LNHDA, CDR2 SQIVND (reference sequence). The CDR3 length is 14 residues. The CDR3 DNA reads TGTGCCAGTAGTACCGGCTGGGATCAAGAGACCCAGTACTTC. This translates into CASSTGWDQETQYF.

This clonotype was detected only a few times. The V call is TRBV7-2, the J call TRBJ2-3; TRBD1 might be the D (5 bases). The length of the CDR3 is 17 residues. V was pared by 0 bases and J by 0 bases, with 13 bases between. Germline values: CDR1 SGHTA, CDR2 FQGNSA. The CDR3 nucleotides are TGTGCCAGCAGCTTAGCCGTGGGCGGACAAAGCACAGATACGCAGTATTTT. This gives the protein CASSLAVGGQSTDTQYF.

J is TRBJ2-3 and V is TRBV24-1; 7 nucleotides align to TRBD2. V gave up 4 bases and J gave up 4 bases; unmatched junction bases: 10. This CDR3 is 16 amino acids long. CDR1 is KGHDR, CDR2 SFDVKD, per germline. CDR3 sequence reads: CATSDPVSGVSDTQYF. In DNA form, the CDR3 reads TGTGCCACCAGTGACCCCGTAAGCGGGGTCTCAGATACGCAGTATTTT.

Many counts were recorded for this clonotype. The chain has TRBV2 and TRBJ1-2; 7 nucleotides line up with TRBD1. The V segment lost 3 bases and the J segment 9 bases; nucleotides outside the gene matches: 4. CDR3 length: 12 amino acids. Germline V CDR1 and CDR2: SNHLY, FYNNEI. Written as DNA, the CDR3 is TGTGCCAGCAGTGAGGGGGACAGTCGCTACACCTTC. Encoded protein: CASSEGDSRYTF.

The V gene is TRBV10-3, the J gene TRBJ2-1; 11 nucleotides agree with TRBD2. This CDR3 is built from 15 residues. Germline CDR1 and CDR2: ENHRY and SYGVKD. With V trimmed by 4 bases and J by 5 bases, 4 bases remained unmatched. The CDR3 DNA follows: TGTGCCATCAGTGGAACTAGCGGGAGAGACAATGAGCAGTTCTTC. Translating it yields CAISGTSGRDNEQFF.

This clonotype has more than one count but fewer than ten. This chain links TRBV12-3 or TRBV12-4 with TRBJ2-2; 11 bases map to TRBD1. V lost 1 base and J lost 5; bases outside the gene matches: 6. This CDR3 has 17 residues. The CDR3 reads CASSLVDRGLRTGELFF. The CDR3 nucleotides read TGTGCCAGCAGTTTAGTGGACAGGGGGCTGAGGACCGGGGAGCTGTTTTTT.

The J gene is TRBJ2-1, the V gene TRBV12-3 or TRBV12-4; 11 bases fit TRBD2. CDR3 size: 15 residues. Trimming removed 5 bases from V and 6 bases from J; junction bases left unmatched: 6. The CDR3 reads CASSAGTSGINEQFF. The CDR3 DNA follows: TGTGCCAGCAGTGCCGGGACTAGCGGTATCAATGAGCAGTTCTTC.

This clonotype came up a few times. The genes are TRBV7-2 and TRBJ2-5; D possibly matches TRBD1 or TRBD2 (5 bases each). The length of the CDR3 is 17 residues. In germline, CDR1 is SGHTA, CDR2 FQGNSA. The ends were cut back, 5 bases at V and 9 bases at J, with 28 bases in the middle. Written as DNA, the CDR3 is TGTGCCAGCAGCCTCGAGGGGTGGAGCGTACGGCCTGGGGCCCAGTACTTC. It codes for CASSLEGWSVRPGAQYF.

The table lists this clonotype with many counts. The genes are TRBV2 and TRBJ1-2; D gene ambiguous. This CDR3 region has 13 residues. Germline V gene lookup returns CDR1 SNHLY and CDR2 FYNNEI. The germline V and J ends were trimmed by 6 bases and 7 bases, with 15 bases remaining between them. The CDR3 sequence is CASRLRGDRGYTF. As DNA, the CDR3 is TGTGCCAGCAGGCTCAGAGGTGATCGTGGCTACACCTTC.

CDR3: CSVRRGPMNTEAFF. CDR3 sequence (DNA): TGCAGCGTCCGACGGGGACCCATGAACACTGAAGCTTTCTTT. V gene TRBV29-1 combines with J gene TRBJ1-1, with D possibly matching TRBD1 (5 bases). Per germline, CDR1 SQVTM and CDR2 ANQGSEA. Trimming cost V 6 bases and J 0 bases, with 14 bases left between them. The CDR3 runs 14 residues.

This clonotype was counted ten times or more. The chain is built from TRBV2 and TRBJ2-5; maybe TRBD1 (5 bases). Trimming pared 8 bases from V and 1 base from J, leaving 11 bases between. CDR1 is SNHLY, CDR2 FYNNEI, per germline. CDR3 length equals 13 residues. The CDR3 loop is CASGALPQETQYF. CDR3 bases: TGTGCCAGCGGGGCCCTACCCCAAGAGACCCAGTACTTC.

This chain links TRBV10-3 with TRBJ2-3; D possibly corresponds to TRBD1 (7 bases). V lost 7 bases and J lost 4, with 12 bases in between. The CDR3 sequence is 13 residues long. Germline CDR1 and CDR2: ENHRY and SYGVKD. The CDR3 loop is CAIKGASADTQYF. The CDR3 DNA sequence: TGTGCCATCAAGGGGGCTAGCGCAGATACGCAGTATTTT.

This clonotype is a singleton in its sample. This sequence joins TRBV6-1 and TRBJ2-3, with a tentative D call TRBD2 (7 bases). The germline V gene has CDR1 MNHNS and CDR2 SASEGT. V shed 3 bases and J shed 4 bases, with 23 bases lying between them. The CDR3 is 18 amino acids. The CDR3, as DNA: TGTGCCAGCAGTGAGAGGGCGGGGGCCACCCCGAGGGCAGATACGCAGTATTTT. Translated: CASSERAGATPRADTQYF.

The chain is built from TRBV7-8 and TRBJ2-3; D uncertain. In germline, CDR1 is SGHVS, CDR2 FQNEAQ. The CDR3 is 12 amino acids. Deletions cut 7 bases from V and 6 bases from J, with 11 bases between. CDR3 residues: CASTPLLDTQYF. The CDR3 nucleotides read TGTGCCAGCACCCCTTTGTTGGATACGCAGTATTTT.

This chain links TRBV5-1 with TRBJ2-7, with D possibly being TRBD1 or TRBD2 (6 bases each). The V and J ends lost 3 bases and 6 bases respectively, with 10 bases between them. Germline CDR1 is SGHRS and CDR2 is YFSETQ. This CDR3 region has 12 residues. The CDR3 DNA reads TGCGCCAGCAGCTATGGAGGGGGCGAGCAGTACTTC. Translation gives CASSYGGGEQYF.

The V and J genes are TRBV20-1 and TRBJ2-1, with D maybe TRBD2 (5 bases). The CDR3 has 14 amino acids. Germline V CDR1 and CDR2: DFQATT, SNEGSKA (reference sequence). The germline V and J ends were trimmed by 0 bases and 8 bases, with 14 bases remaining between them. The CDR3 loop is CSARDVDWADEQFF. The CDR3 DNA follows: TGCAGTGCTAGAGATGTGGACTGGGCCGATGAGCAGTTCTTC.

This clonotype has a handful of counts. The chain recombines TRBV24-1 with TRBJ2-1; 11 bases are shared with TRBD2. Germline V gene data show CDR1 as KGHDR and CDR2 as SFDVKD. V was clipped by 4 bases and J by 2 bases; unmatched bases: 3. The CDR3 is 16 amino acids. The chain's CDR3 is CATSEYSGGAYNEQFF. CDR3 nucleotides: TGTGCCACCAGTGAGTATAGCGGGGGGGCCTACAATGAGCAGTTCTTC.

This clonotype appeared many times. The rearrangement links TRBV21-1 to TRBJ2-1; TRBD1 reflects the table's D call only, with no check against the DNA. TRBV21-1 is a recognized pseudogene. The CDR3 loop spans 18 amino acids. The CDR3 DNA sequence: TGTGCCAGCAGCACTTCCGGGACAGGGACCCCGTACGGAGATGAGCAGTTCTTC. This encodes CASSTSGTGTPYGDEQFF.

Only a few counts were recorded for this clonotype. The V gene is TRBV7-2, the J gene TRBJ2-2; D is perhaps TRBD2 (6 bases). Trimming left V 5 bases short and J 3 bases short, with 13 bases between. This CDR3 is 15 amino acids long. The germline V gene encodes CDR1 SGHTA and CDR2 FQGNSA. CDR3 nucleotide sequence: TGTGCCAGCAGCCGGTCCGGGGGACACACCGGGGAGCTGTTTTTT. Protein: CASSRSGGHTGELFF.

The rearrangement joins TRBV4-2 to TRBJ2-7; TRBD2 aligns across 8 bases. Trimming cost V 0 bases and J 5 bases; bases outside gene matches: 15. Per the germline V gene, CDR1 is LGHNA and CDR2 is YNFKEQ. CDR3 length equals 18 residues. The CDR3 region is CASSQDRGGTGTLNEQYF. The CDR3 region has the DNA TGTGCCAGCAGCCAAGATCGCGGGGGGACCGGGACGCTGAACGAGCAGTACTTC.